The T cell receptor (beta chain) described here comes from a study of cytomegalovirus exposure and HLA in healthy donors. Study-level findings and limits: As a later analysis showed, a missense DCLRE1C variant was linked to trimming of TCR beta V- and J-genes. When presence/absence was analysed, sequencing depth was taken to be roughly uniform across donors. TCR beta V segments were, for the most part, productive about 87% or about 30% of the time in an earlier analysis.

Germline loops: CDR1 MDHEN, CDR2 SYDVKM. The CDR3 covers 14 residues. Trimming stripped 4 bases from V and 8 bases from J, with 17 bases between. Concerning this clone: What it recognizes is unknown.

Both 60 Vbeta primers and 13 Jbeta primers went into the PCR. Some clones are missing from TCRdb's copy, which holds only in-frame ones; the method was immunoSEQ multiplex PCR. The repertoire consists of about 160,000 clones, with around 85% occurring once and the leading ten covering 0.85%. The gene calls are TRBV28 and TRBJ1-2, with D possibly TRBD1 on 6 matching bases. The sequence was collected from a woman in her twenties or thirties in good health and CMV-seronegative. The sample consisted of PBMCs. Here the CDR3 reads CASSSTQGSRGYTF. The CDR3 nucleotides are TGTGCCAGCAGTTCAACGCAGGGGAGTCGGGGCTACACCTTC.